This T cell receptor beta chain was sequenced in a study of T cells after yellow fever vaccination. This clonotype was observed a handful of times. TCRdb re-called the 5' RACE reads with MiXCR, one entry per CDR3 protein. The sample consists of around 260,000 distinct CDR3 sequences, about 5% of them appearing once. Source: CD4+ T cells sorted from PBMCs, taken on the day of the yellow fever booster vaccination. The TCR was taken from a man between 18 and 29 years old who received the YFV17D yellow fever vaccine.

The CDR3, as DNA: TGCAGTGAAACCGACAGGGGAGGGGAGACCCAGTACTTC. Amino acids: CSETDRGGETQYF. The chain has TRBV29-1 and TRBJ2-5, with D possibly TRBD1 on 8 matching bases. The CDR3 runs 13 residues. Germline-derived CDR1 and CDR2 are SQVTM and ANQGSEA.